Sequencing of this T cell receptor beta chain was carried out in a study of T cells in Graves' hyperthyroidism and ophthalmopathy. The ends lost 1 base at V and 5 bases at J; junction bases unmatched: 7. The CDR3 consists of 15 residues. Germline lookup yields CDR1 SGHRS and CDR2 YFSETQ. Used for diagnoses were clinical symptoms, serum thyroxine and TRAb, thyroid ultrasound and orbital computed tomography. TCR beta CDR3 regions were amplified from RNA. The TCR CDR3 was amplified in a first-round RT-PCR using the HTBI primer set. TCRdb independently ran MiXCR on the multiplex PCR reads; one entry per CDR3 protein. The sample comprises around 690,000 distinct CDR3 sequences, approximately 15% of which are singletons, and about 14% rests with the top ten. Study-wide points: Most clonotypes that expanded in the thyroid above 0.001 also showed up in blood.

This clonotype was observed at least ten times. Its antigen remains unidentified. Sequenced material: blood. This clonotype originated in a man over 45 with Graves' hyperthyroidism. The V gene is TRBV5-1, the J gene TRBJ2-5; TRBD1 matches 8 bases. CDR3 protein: CASSLPGQVVETQYF. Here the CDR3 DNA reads TGCGCCAGCAGCTTGCCGGGACAGGTCGTGGAGACCCAGTACTTC.